These T cell receptor beta chains were read from a single sample in a study of Graves' ophthalmopathy and Graves' hyperthyroidism. TCRdb itself ran the multiplex PCR reads through MiXCR, one entry per CDR3 protein. The data show around 1,200,000 distinct CDR3 sequences, about 40% seen once. The source material was peripheral blood or thyroid tissue (not recorded which). The receptors originated from an adult man with Graves' hyperthyroidism. CDR3s include the opening cysteine and the closing phenylalanine or tryptophan. D genes are given only for firm matches. For some rows the clone size is stated as once, few or many, or as a class when expanded; others skip it.

D: TRBD1; V: TRBV12-3/TRBV12-4; J: TRBJ2-7; size: many; length: 15; DNA: TGTGCCAGCAGTACGGGACAGGGGACCCCATACGAGCAGTACTTC; CDR3: CASSTGQGTPYEQYF
D: TRBD1; V: TRBV2; J: TRBJ1-2; size: many; length: 15; DNA: TGTGCCAGCAGTGACGATTCAGGGGGGAGCTATGGCTACACCTTC; CDR3: CASSDDSGGSYGYTF
D: TRBD1; V: TRBV20-1; J: TRBJ1-2; size: many; length: 13; DNA: TGCAGTGCTAGGGGGACAGATTCGTATGGCTACACCTTC; CDR3: CSARGTDSYGYTF
D: TRBD1; V: TRBV24-1; J: TRBJ1-5; size: -; length: 14; DNA: TGTGCCAACGTACAGGGGGCGGCCAATCAGCCCCAGCATTTT; CDR3: CANVQGAANQPQHF
D: TRBD2; V: TRBV5-1; J: TRBJ2-7; size: many; length: 15; DNA: TGCGCCAGCAGCTTGGGACTAGCTGTTGGTTACGAGCAGTACTTC; CDR3: CASSLGLAVGYEQYF
D: -; V: TRBV19; J: TRBJ2-5; size: few; length: 14; DNA: TGTGCCAGTAGTCCTACGGGAACTAGAGAGACCCAGTACTTC; CDR3: CASSPTGTRETQYF
D: -; V: TRBV10-2; J: TRBJ1-6; size: few; length: 14; DNA: TGCGCCAGCAGTGAGTCTGGGCAGAATTCACCCCTCCACTTT; CDR3: CASSESGQNSPLHF
D: -; V: TRBV20-1; J: TRBJ2-7; size: few; length: 14; DNA: TGCAGTGCTGAAGACCGGAGGGCCCTCTACGAGCAGTACTTC; CDR3: CSAEDRRALYEQYF
D: TRBD1; V: TRBV20-1; J: TRBJ1-5; size: many; length: 13; DNA: TGCAGTGCTCTAACCGCAGGGGGGCAGCCCCAGCATTTT; CDR3: CSALTAGGQPQHF
D: -; V: TRBV7-9; J: TRBJ2-3; size: -; length: 11; DNA: TGTGCCAGCAGTAGGCCGGATACGCAGTATTTT; CDR3: CASSRPDTQYF
D: -; V: TRBV20-1; J: TRBJ1-2; size: -; length: 15; DNA: TGCAGTGCTAGGGATCCCAGAAGAGGAGAGTATGGCTACACCTTC; CDR3: CSARDPRRGEYGYTF
D: -; V: TRBV10-3; J: TRBJ1-2; size: -; length: 13; DNA: TGTGCCATCACCGGGAAGACGGTCTATGGCTACACCTTC; CDR3: CAITGKTVYGYTF